This TCR beta chain was recovered during a study of tumor-infiltrating lymphocytes in localized non-small cell lung cancer. Overall study: Each patient gave resected tumor and non-adjacent uninvolved lung tissue.

A remark on this clone: Its matching antigen is unknown.

Regarding the study as a whole: Immunotypes IM1 and IM2 had similar TCR-derived T-cell fractions. Not all patients were TCR sequenced, owing to tissue quantity.

Generated by immunoSEQ multiplex PCR, the TCRdb table keeps only in-frame clones and is missing some. This table holds fewer than 15,000 clones, 70% to 75% found once. Germline V gene data show CDR1 as SGHKS and CDR2 as YYEKEE (reference sequence). CDR3 length: 12 amino acids. V was clipped by 5 bases and J by 5 bases; unmatched bases: 3. Sequencing input: uninvolved lung tissue not adjacent to the tumor. This chain links TRBV5-5 with TRBJ2-7, with 8 bases identical to TRBD2. This TCR derives from a human donor with non-small cell lung cancer. Here the CDR3 reads CASRPGRDEQYF. The CDR3 DNA is TGTGCCAGCAGACCCGGGAGGGACGAGCAGTACTTC.